A single sample is the source of the 21 T cell receptor beta chains below, sequenced in a study of breast tumors, draining lymph nodes, adjacent tissues. From the multiplex PCR reads, TCRdb called clonotypes with MiXCR, one entry per CDR3 protein. The sample lists some 38,000 distinct CDR3 sequences; 35% to 40% were seen once. The sample comprised breast tumor tissue. The origin of the receptors is a female donor with breast cancer. Some clones in this sample may be carry-over from other donors' samples.

This clonotype was found many times. This sequence joins TRBV5-1 and TRBJ2-7; a weak D match, TRBD1 (6 bases). Per germline, CDR1 SGHRS and CDR2 YFSETQ. Trimming stripped 2 bases from V and 5 bases from J, with 17 bases between. This CDR3 is built from 15 residues. The CDR3 loop is CASSFEATGSNEQYF. The CDR3 nucleotides are TGCGCCAGCAGCTTCGAAGCGACAGGCTCTAACGAGCAGTACTTC.

This clonotype was detected many times. Here the CDR3 reads CASSLGGDREQPQHF. In DNA form, the CDR3 reads TGTGCCAGCAGTTTAGGGGGAGACAGGGAGCAGCCCCAGCATTTT. The J gene is TRBJ1-5, the V gene TRBV28; 7 bases align to TRBD1. This CDR3 is 15 amino acids long. Germline V gene sequence: CDR1 MDHEN, CDR2 SYDVKM. The junction had 8 bases not matched to a gene; V was cut back by 2 bases and J by 7 bases.

This clonotype was observed at least ten times. The chain links TRBV9 to TRBJ2-3, with D tentatively TRBD2 (5 bases). The CDR3 consists of 15 residues. Germline V gene lookup returns CDR1 SGDLS and CDR2 YYNGEE. The V and J ends lost 0 bases and 2 bases respectively, with 10 bases between them. CDR3 sequence reads: CASSVEWGVTDTQYF. The CDR3 nucleotides read TGTGCCAGCAGCGTAGAGTGGGGAGTCACAGATACGCAGTATTTT.

Relative to its sample, this clonotype is medium-sized. This chain joins TRBV5-5 and TRBJ2-1; no firm D call. The CDR3 has 14 residues. V lost 4 bases and J lost 5, with 13 bases in between. Germline-derived CDR1 and CDR2 are SGHKS and YYEKEE (reference sequence). CDR3 loop: CASSRPQRDNEQFF. CDR3 nucleotide sequence: TGTGCCAGCAGCCGTCCCCAACGGGACAATGAGCAGTTCTTC.

This clonotype was seen at least ten times. The V gene is TRBV7-8, the J gene TRBJ2-7; D gene ambiguous. Trimming shortened V by 1 base and J by 0 bases, and 4 bases separated the two germline ends. The CDR3 consists of 13 residues. Germline V gene data show CDR1 as SGHVS and CDR2 as FQNEAQ. The CDR3 coding sequence is TGTGCCAGCAGCTTAGACATCTCCTACGAGCAGTACTTC. Protein sequence: CASSLDISYEQYF.

This clonotype showed up many times. The CDR3 loop is CASSQGSGRQETQYF. The CDR3 bases are TGTGCCAGCAGCCAAGGTTCAGGGAGGCAAGAGACCCAGTACTTC. The genes are TRBV4-2 and TRBJ2-5; weak D call: TRBD2 (6 bases). V was pared by 1 base and J by 2 bases, with 11 bases between. The germline V gene encodes CDR1 LGHNA and CDR2 YNFKEQ. This CDR3 region has 15 residues.

By proportion, this clonotype is medium-sized. The genes are TRBV29-1 and TRBJ2-7; the D gene is possibly TRBD2 (5 bases). The ends were cut back, 6 bases at V and 4 bases at J, with 16 bases in the middle. Germline V lookup: CDR1 SQVTM, CDR2 ANQGSEA. CDR3 size: 13 residues. The CDR3 coding sequence is TGCAGCGTCCCCATCGGGAACACGTACGAGCAGTACTTC. Residues: CSVPIGNTYEQYF.

The chain has TRBV24-1 and TRBJ2-3; D remains unclear. The CDR3 covers 15 residues. The germline CDR1 and CDR2 sequences are KGHDR and SFDVKD. V dropped 3 bases and J dropped 2 bases, with 11 bases sitting between them. CDR3 protein: CATSDGAVDTDTQYF. CDR3 DNA sequence: TGTGCCACCAGTGATGGCGCCGTAGACACAGATACGCAGTATTTT.

J is TRBJ2-3 and V is TRBV7-8, with 7 nucleotides matching TRBD2. The CDR3 totals 15 residues. CDR1 SGHVS and CDR2 FQNEAQ come from the germline V gene. Unmatched junction bases numbered 9, after V lost 5 bases and J lost 4 bases. CDR3 DNA sequence: TGTGCCAGCAGCGCGGGGGAGGGCCTGGCAGATACGCAGTATTTT. Translated: CASSAGEGLADTQYF.

The CDR3 sequence is CATSREREQTQYF. In nucleotides, the CDR3 is TGTGCCACCAGCAGAGAGAGGGAGCAGACCCAGTACTTC. The chain joins TRBV15 to TRBJ2-5; D is possibly TRBD2 (5 bases). V lost 0 bases and J 6 bases, leaving 8 bases between the germline ends. Germline assignment: CDR1 LNHNV and CDR2 YYDKDF (reference sequence). This CDR3 has 13 residues.

Points on this clonotype: This may be a read error: a much more frequent sequence differs by one nucleotide. The CDR3 bases are TGTGCCGGCAGCGAGGACGTCACAGATACGCAGTATTTT. Its translation: CAGSEDVTDTQYF. V gene TRBV7-9 combines with J gene TRBJ2-3, with D hard to call. Germline assignment: CDR1 SEHNR and CDR2 FQNEAQ (reference sequence). This CDR3 is 13 amino acids long.

This clonotype was seen repeatedly, ten times or more. The rearrangement joins TRBV6-1 to TRBJ2-5; possibly TRBD2 for D (6 bases). The germline V gene has CDR1 MNHNS and CDR2 SASEGT. The CDR3 loop spans 15 amino acids. Trimming removed 1 base from V and 7 bases from J, with 16 bases in between. CDR3 coding DNA: TGTGCCAGCAGTGAAGGGGGACTTGGATCCGGGACCCAGTACTTC. Amino acids: CASSEGGLGSGTQYF.

This clonotype was seen many times. CDR3 region: CASKITGTGLGEQFF. The DNA of the CDR3 is TGTGCCAGCAAGATCACCGGGACAGGGTTGGGAGAGCAGTTCTTC. The chain combines TRBV6-6 with TRBJ2-1; 9 nucleotides match TRBD1. CDR1 MNHNY and CDR2 SVGAGI come from the germline V gene (reference sequence). V was pared by 7 bases and J by 10 bases, with 14 bases of the junction left unmatched. CDR3 length equals 15 residues.

There are many counts of this clonotype. V usage is TRBV7-6 and J usage is TRBJ2-1, with D possibly being TRBD1 (8 bases). Per the germline V gene, CDR1 is SGHVS and CDR2 is FNYEAQ. Trimming left V 5 bases short and J 0 bases short, with 14 bases between. This CDR3 contains 16 residues. DNA of the CDR3: TGTGCCAGCAGCGCCACAGGGGGGGTCTCCTACAATGAGCAGTTCTTC. Translation gives CASSATGGVSYNEQFF. The full variable domain, completed using reference TRBV7-6 and TRBJ2-1, is GAGVSQSPRYKVTKRGQDVALRCDPISGHVSLYWYRQALGQGPEFLTYFNYEAQQDKSGLPNDRFSAERPEGSISTLTIQRTEQRDSAMYRCASSATGGVSYNEQFFGPGTRLTVL.

This clonotype showed up many times. The rearrangement uses TRBV5-1 and TRBJ2-5, with 11 bases matching TRBD1. CDR1 and CDR2 from the germline V gene are SGHRS and YFSETQ. The CDR3 has 13 residues. With V trimmed by 5 bases and J by 6 bases, 3 bases remained unmatched. The CDR3 DNA reads TGCGCCAGCAGGGGGACAGGGGGACAGACCCAGTACTTC. Its translation is CASRGTGGQTQYF.

This clonotype was recorded a few times. A much larger clone sits a single nucleotide away, making a read error possible. The chain recombines TRBV7-7 with TRBJ2-5; 9 bases are a match to TRBD1. The CDR3 covers 14 residues. Germline CDR1 SSHAT, CDR2 FNYEAQ (reference sequence). The CDR3 loop reads CASSVGQGQETQHF. CDR3 DNA: TGTGCTAGCAGCGTGGGACAGGGCCAAGAGACCCAGCACTTC.

This clonotype showed up many times. The chain recombines TRBV7-8 with TRBJ1-2; maybe TRBD1 (5 bases). Germline V lookup: CDR1 SGHVS, CDR2 FQNEAQ. The CDR3 runs 13 residues. The ends were cut back, 2 bases at V and 6 bases at J, with 10 bases in the middle. DNA of the CDR3: TGTGCCAGCAGCTTATTCTCGGGGGATGGCTACACCTTC. Amino acid sequence: CASSLFSGDGYTF.

This clonotype was detected many times. This sequence joins TRBV5-1 and TRBJ2-4; 8 nucleotides align to TRBD2. Germline CDR1 and CDR2: SGHRS and YFSETQ. The CDR3 covers 15 residues. With 5 bases clipped from V and 8 bases from J, the junction kept 12 bases outside the gene matches. The CDR3 reads CASRPGGAGLDIQYF. In DNA form, the CDR3 reads TGCGCCAGCAGACCGGGGGGGGCGGGGCTGGACATTCAGTACTTC. Full variable domain (missing parts from reference TRBV5-1 and TRBJ2-4): KAGVTQTPRYLIKTRGQQVTLSCSPISGHRSVSWYQQTPGQGLQFLFEYFSETQRNKGNFPGRFSGRQFSNSRSEMNVSTLELGDSALYLCASRPGGAGLDIQYFGAGTRLSVL.

At least ten counts were recorded for this clonotype. The J gene is TRBJ1-2, the V gene TRBV30; D is unclear. The length of the CDR3 is 13 residues. Germline lookup yields CDR1 GTSNPN and CDR2 SVGIG (reference sequence). The V end lost 2 bases, the J end lost 8 bases, and 15 bases lay between the germline ends. CDR3 protein: CAWSFGSEQGYTF. The CDR3 bases are TGTGCCTGGAGTTTTGGGTCCGAACAGGGCTACACCTTC.

This clonotype has just a few counts. This chain connects TRBV6-6 to TRBJ2-1, with TRBD2 identical over 11 bases. CDR1 and CDR2 (germline): MNHNY, SVGAGI (reference sequence). This CDR3 has 15 amino acids. Losses at the gene ends were 2 bases for V and 7 bases for J; bases not matched to a gene: 4. CDR3 amino acids: CASSYEASGGNEQFF. In DNA, the CDR3 is TGTGCCAGCAGTTACGAGGCTAGCGGGGGGAATGAGCAGTTCTTC.

The chain employs TRBV20-1 and TRBJ1-4; no clear D gene. The CDR3 extends over 15 amino acids. The ends were cut back, 6 bases at V and 0 bases at J, with 14 bases in the middle. Looked up from germline, CDR1 is DFQATT and CDR2 is SNEGSKA (reference sequence). DNA for the CDR3: TGCAGTGCGGGGAGCCAGTTTGCAACTAATGAAAAACTGTTTTTT. It translates to CSAGSQFATNEKLFF.